A selection of T cell receptor beta chains follows, all from one sample in a study of blood T cell repertoires in COVID-19. Here immunoSEQ multiplex PCR was the method, and the copy in TCRdb shows in-frame clones only, minus some. The sample records roughly 380,000 clones, approximately 91% being singletons. Material: peripheral blood. Receptor source: a middle-aged woman with COVID-19, enrolled during active disease. Each CDR3 is given with its conserved first and last residue.

TRBV19,CASSTWDRGSGNTIYF
TRBV6-2/TRBV6-3,CASSPGGKKVEAFF
TRBV7-2,CASSADYQETQYF
TRBV2,CASRASSGNTIYF
TRBV9,CASSVAQGSYEQYF
TRBV7-9,CASSLVPGGYGYTF
TRBV7-8,CASSLIPGVDAGNTIYF
TRBV6-5,CASSSTGFAGNTIYF
TRBV7-9,CASSSQDKNTEAFF
TRBV3-1/TRBV3-2,CASSPGLAGYSYEQYF
TRBV9,CASSKGQGGETQYF
TRBV11-3,CASSLRQGLTDTQYF
TRBV11-2,CASTRGIRGGHEQYF
TRBV12-3/TRBV12-4,CASSLVQGGAQHF
TRBV7-2,CASSLGQGRVGGYTF
TRBV27,CASSSTRQGGNSPLHF
TRBV4-1,CASSLEGGAVYEQYF
TRBV19,CASIGTAVTGELFF
TRBV11-2,CASGLWILTPEAFF
TRBV5-1,CASSVQGFNEQFF
TRBV30,CAWRFGLSGNTIYF
TRBV28,CASSLAQAGNQPQHF
TRBV4-3,CASSQGWTDGTSGYNEQFF
TRBV7-8,CASSLSGVYEPQHF
TRBV19,CASSIGTSGDTQYF
TRBV4-3,CASSQEIQGWEKLFF
TRBV5-5,CASSLAGDTEAFF
TRBV5-1,CASSLQGARTEAFF
TRBV6-1,CASSEARGAREAFF
TRBV3-1/TRBV3-2,CASSLRVQETQYF
TRBV5-1,CASRSDSDNSPLHF
TRBV19,CASSISGTGDEKLFF